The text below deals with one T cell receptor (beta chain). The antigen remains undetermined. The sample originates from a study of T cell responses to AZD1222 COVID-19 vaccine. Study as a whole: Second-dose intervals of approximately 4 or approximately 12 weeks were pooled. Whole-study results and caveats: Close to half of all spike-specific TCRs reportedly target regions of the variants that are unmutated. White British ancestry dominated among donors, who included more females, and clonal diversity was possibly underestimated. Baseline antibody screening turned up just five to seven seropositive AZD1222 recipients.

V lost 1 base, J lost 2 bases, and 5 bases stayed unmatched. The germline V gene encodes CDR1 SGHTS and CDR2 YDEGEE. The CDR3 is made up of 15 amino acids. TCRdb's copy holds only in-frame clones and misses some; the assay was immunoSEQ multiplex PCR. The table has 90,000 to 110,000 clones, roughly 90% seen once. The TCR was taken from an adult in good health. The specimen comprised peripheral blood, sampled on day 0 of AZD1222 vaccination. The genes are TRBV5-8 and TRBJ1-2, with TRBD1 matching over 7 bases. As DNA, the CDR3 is TGTGCCAGCAGCTTGATAACAGGGGCGAACTATGGCTACACCTTC. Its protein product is CASSLITGANYGYTF.